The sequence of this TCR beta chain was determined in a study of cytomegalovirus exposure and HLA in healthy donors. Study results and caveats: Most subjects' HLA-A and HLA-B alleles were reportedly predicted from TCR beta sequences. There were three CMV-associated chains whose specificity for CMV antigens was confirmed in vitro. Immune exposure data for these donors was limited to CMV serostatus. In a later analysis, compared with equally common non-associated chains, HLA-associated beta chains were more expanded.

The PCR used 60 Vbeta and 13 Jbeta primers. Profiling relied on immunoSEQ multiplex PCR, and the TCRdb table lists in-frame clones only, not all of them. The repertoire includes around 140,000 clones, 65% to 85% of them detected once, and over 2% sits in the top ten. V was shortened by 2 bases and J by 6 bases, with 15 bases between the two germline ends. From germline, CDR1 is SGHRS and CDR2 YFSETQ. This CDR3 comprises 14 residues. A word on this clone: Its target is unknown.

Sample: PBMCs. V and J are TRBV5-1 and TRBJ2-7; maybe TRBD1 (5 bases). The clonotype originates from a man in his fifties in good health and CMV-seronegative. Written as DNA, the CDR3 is TGCGCCAGCAGCTTCGACAGTGTCATGGGCGAGCAGTACTTC. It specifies CASSFDSVMGEQYF.